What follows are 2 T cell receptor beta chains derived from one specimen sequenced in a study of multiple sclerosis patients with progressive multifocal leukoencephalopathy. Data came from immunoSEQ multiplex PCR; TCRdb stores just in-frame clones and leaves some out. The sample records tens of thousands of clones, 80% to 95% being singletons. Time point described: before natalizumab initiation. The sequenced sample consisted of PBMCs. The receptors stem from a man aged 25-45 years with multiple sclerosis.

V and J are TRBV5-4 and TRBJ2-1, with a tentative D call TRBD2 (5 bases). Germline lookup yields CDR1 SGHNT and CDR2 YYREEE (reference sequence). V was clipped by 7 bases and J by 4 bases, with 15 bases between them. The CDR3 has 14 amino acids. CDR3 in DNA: TGTGCCAGCTCCTCGAAGCGGAGTTACAATGAGCAGTTCTTC. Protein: CASSSKRSYNEQFF.

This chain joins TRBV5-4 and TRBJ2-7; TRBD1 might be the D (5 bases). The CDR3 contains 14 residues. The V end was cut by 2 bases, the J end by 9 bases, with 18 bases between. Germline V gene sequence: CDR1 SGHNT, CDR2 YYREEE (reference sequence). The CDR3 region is CASSLSRQGKVQYF. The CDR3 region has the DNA TGTGCCAGCAGCTTATCGAGGCAGGGAAAAGTGCAGTACTTC.